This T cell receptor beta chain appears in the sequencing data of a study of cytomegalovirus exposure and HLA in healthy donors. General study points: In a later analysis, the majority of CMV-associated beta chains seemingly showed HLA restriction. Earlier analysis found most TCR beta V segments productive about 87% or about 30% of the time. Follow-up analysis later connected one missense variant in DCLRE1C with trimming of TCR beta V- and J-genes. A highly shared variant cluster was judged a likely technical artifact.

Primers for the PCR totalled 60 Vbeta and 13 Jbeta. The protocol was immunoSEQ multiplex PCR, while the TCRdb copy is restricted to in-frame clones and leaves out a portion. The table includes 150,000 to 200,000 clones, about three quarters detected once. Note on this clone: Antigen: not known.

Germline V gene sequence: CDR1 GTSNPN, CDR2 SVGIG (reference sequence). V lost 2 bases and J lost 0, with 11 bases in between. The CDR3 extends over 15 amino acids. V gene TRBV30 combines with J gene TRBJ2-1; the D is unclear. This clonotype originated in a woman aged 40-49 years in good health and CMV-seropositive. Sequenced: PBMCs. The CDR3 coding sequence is TGTGCCTGGAGTCTGACTCCTGGCTCCTACAATGAGCAGTTCTTC. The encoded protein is CAWSLTPGSYNEQFF.